The sequence of this TCR beta chain was determined in a study of OX40 agonist ivuxolimab in advanced cancers. Across the study: The dose-escalation cohort had hepatocellular carcinoma, melanoma, renal cell or head and neck cancer. General study findings and limits: The authors did not determine the antigen specificity of the expanded peripheral T cells. At doses 0.1 to 3.0 mg/kg, CD4+ and CD8+ clones expanded. Some patients without response likewise showed low normalized clonal expansion.

Germline V gene lookup returns CDR1 SSHAT and CDR2 FNYEAQ (reference sequence). The CDR3 contains 14 residues. Regarding this clone: Its antigen is not known. The junction departs from the called germline gene at one end, perhaps through a read error.

Sequencing used immunoSEQ multiplex PCR; TCRdb keeps in-frame clones, though not all of them. Of over 70,000 clones listed, around 90% are singletons. This chain links TRBV7-7 with TRBJ2-2; D is perhaps TRBD1 (5 bases). This specimen consisted of CD4+ or CD8+ T cells sorted from blood, obtained in a trial of the OX40 agonist ivuxolimab. The receptor comes from an adult with an advanced solid tumor such as melanoma, head and neck, liver or kidney cancer. The CDR3 spells CASSSAGSAGELFF. The CDR3 nucleotides read TGTGCTAGCAGCTCCGCAGGGTCAGCCGGGGAGCTGTTTTTT.